These 25 T cell receptor beta chains came from one sample sequenced in a study of T cell responses to AZD1222 COVID-19 vaccine. Profiling relied on immunoSEQ multiplex PCR, and the TCRdb table lists in-frame clones only, not all of them. The sample lists roughly 150,000 clones, around 90% occurring once. The source was peripheral blood, collected on day 0 of AZD1222 vaccination. These receptors all stem from an adult in good health.

The genes are TRBV29-1 and TRBJ2-5; 10 bases match TRBD2. The germline V gene has CDR1 SQVTM and CDR2 ANQGSEA. The CDR3 is 17 amino acids. V trimming: 7 bases; J trimming: 5 bases; junction bases outside the gene matches: 19. CDR3 sequence: CSGTGTSAKRGWETQYF. The DNA for the CDR3 is TGCAGCGGTACCGGGACTAGCGCCAAAAGAGGTTGGGAGACCCAGTACTTC.

The V and J genes are TRBV19 and TRBJ1-1; D gene unclear. The germline V gene encodes CDR1 LNHDA and CDR2 SQIVND (reference sequence). Trimming removed 1 base at V and 2 bases at J, with 11 bases between. The CDR3 has 15 amino acids. The CDR3 is CASSIGRLKNTEAFF. CDR3 in DNA: TGTGCCAGTAGTATAGGGCGACTAAAAAACACTGAAGCTTTCTTT.

CDR3 in amino acids: CASKFGQARNQPQHF. Here the CDR3 DNA reads TGTGCCAGTAAGTTTGGTCAGGCGCGGAATCAGCCCCAGCATTTT. The V and J genes are TRBV19 and TRBJ1-5; D remains ambiguous. Germline CDR1 and CDR2: LNHDA and SQIVND (reference sequence). The CDR3 sequence is 15 residues long. The germline V and J ends were trimmed by 7 bases and 4 bases, with 17 bases remaining between them.

This rearrangement joins TRBV27 to TRBJ1-2; TRBD1 matches 9 bases. This CDR3 spans 18 amino acids. The V gene's germline CDR1 is MNHEY and CDR2 SMNVEV (reference sequence). V lost 2 bases and J lost 0; bases outside the gene matches: 10. Written as DNA, the CDR3 is TGTGCCAGCAGTTTAGCCGGACAGGGGTTTCTAGCTAACTATGGCTACACCTTC. It encodes CASSLAGQGFLANYGYTF.

The chain employs TRBV5-6 and TRBJ2-3; D may be TRBD1 or TRBD2 (5 bases each). The CDR3 sequence is 15 residues long. V lost 4 bases, J lost 1 base, and 13 bases lay in between. Germline lookup yields CDR1 SGHDT and CDR2 YYEEEE. The chain's CDR3 is CASSLGTVGTDTQYF. The CDR3 DNA is TGTGCCAGCAGCCTTGGGACGGTGGGCACAGATACGCAGTATTTT.

To note about this clone: Other nucleotide sequences from this sample produce the same CDR3. The chain carries TRBV28 and TRBJ1-1; 7 nucleotides line up with TRBD1. Unmatched junction bases numbered 4, after V lost 6 bases and J lost 0 bases. This CDR3 is built from 14 residues. The germline gives CDR1 MDHEN, CDR2 SYDVKM. This chain's CDR3 is CASSPGTVNTEAFF. DNA for the CDR3: TGTGCCAGCAGCCCCGGGACAGTGAACACTGAAGCTTTCTTT.

The chain links TRBV28 to TRBJ1-1; D remains unclear. CDR1 and CDR2 from the germline V gene are MDHEN and SYDVKM. CDR3 length: 14 amino acids. Trimming took off 1 base at V and 5 bases at J, with 11 bases between the two ends. CDR3 in DNA: TGTGCCAGCAGTTTATTCCGCCCAGAAACTGAAGCTTTCTTT. This sequence encodes CASSLFRPETEAFF.

The chain recombines TRBV19 with TRBJ1-6, with D maybe TRBD1 (5 bases). The V gene's germline CDR1 is LNHDA and CDR2 SQIVND (reference sequence). The V gene lost 6 bases and the J gene lost 5 bases, with 11 bases spanning the gap. There are 14 residues in the CDR3. The CDR3 DNA follows: TGTGCCAGTAGGAGGGGAGGAGATAATTCACCCCTCCACTTT. Translation gives CASRRGGDNSPLHF.

This chain uses TRBV4-3 with TRBJ1-1; D is unresolved. Trimming took off 1 base at V and 9 bases at J, with 15 bases between the two ends. The CDR3 runs to 14 residues. Germline V gives CDR1 LGHNA, CDR2 YSLEER. The CDR3 loop is CASSQALVSVQAFF. Here the CDR3 DNA reads TGCGCCAGCAGCCAAGCCCTGGTGTCGGTTCAAGCTTTCTTT.

This clone was picked up one time. The J gene is TRBJ1-3, the V gene TRBV19; D may be TRBD1 (6 bases). Germline V gene lookup returns CDR1 LNHDA and CDR2 SQIVND (reference sequence). The CDR3 loop spans 14 amino acids. V lost 3 bases to trimming and J lost 5 bases, with 11 bases between them. The CDR3 nucleotides read TGTGCCAGTAGTATTCAAGGGGGAAGAAACACCATATATTTT. Translation: CASSIQGGRNTIYF.

The genes are TRBV7-9 and TRBJ1-1; 9 nucleotides match TRBD1. Trimming at V came to 5 bases and at J to 10 bases, leaving 14 bases not matched to a gene. The CDR3 consists of 15 residues. CDR1 SEHNR and CDR2 FQNEAQ come from the germline V gene (reference sequence). CDR3 amino acids: CASSASAGTGIGAFF. The DNA for the CDR3 is TGTGCCAGCAGCGCAAGCGCCGGGACAGGGATTGGAGCTTTCTTT.

This clone was picked up one time. The chain is built from TRBV5-4 and TRBJ2-3; D gene uncertain. Trimming left V 2 bases short and J 6 bases short, with 4 bases between. The CDR3 loop spans 11 amino acids. Germline-derived CDR1 and CDR2 are SGHNT and YYREEE (reference sequence). The CDR3 sequence is CASSFQDTQYF. The CDR3 region has the DNA TGTGCCAGCAGCTTTCAGGATACGCAGTATTTT.

In this sample, this clone turned up once. The rearrangement links TRBV19 to TRBJ1-1; perhaps TRBD1 as D (5 bases). The length of the CDR3 is 13 residues. V shed 5 bases and J shed 6 bases, with 13 bases lying between them. Germline V gene data show CDR1 as LNHDA and CDR2 as SQIVND (reference sequence). The CDR3 coding sequence is TGTGCCAGTAGTTCTCTGGGGGGGGCTGAAGCTTTCTTT. This codes for CASSSLGGAEAFF.

The chain links TRBV9 to TRBJ1-1; D uncertain. Germline CDR1 is SGDLS and CDR2 is YYNGEE. The CDR3 runs 14 residues. Trimming stripped 0 bases from V and 6 bases from J, with 12 bases between. Here the CDR3 reads CASSVAVGSPEAFF. In nucleotides, the CDR3 is TGTGCCAGCAGCGTAGCTGTGGGCTCGCCTGAAGCTTTCTTT.

This chain joins TRBV28 and TRBJ2-5; the match to TRBD2 covers 13 bases. J lost 7 bases, V lost 3 bases, and 11 bases had no gene match. The CDR3 spans 17 residues. In germline, CDR1 is MDHEN, CDR2 SYDVKM. DNA of the CDR3: TGTGCCAGCAGTTTGACTAGCGGGAGGAGTTTAGGAGGGACCCAGTACTTC. Translated, it gives CASSLTSGRSLGGTQYF.

This clone is medium-sized (0.01 to 0.1%) within its sample. The genes are TRBV27 and TRBJ2-7; tentative D call: TRBD2 (5 bases). There are 11 residues in the CDR3. Germline CDR1 and CDR2: MNHEY and SMNVEV (reference sequence). The CDR3 loop is CSAGSFYEQYF. CDR3 DNA: TGTTCGGCGGGTTCTTTCTACGAGCAGTACTTC.

The rearrangement uses TRBV11-2 and TRBJ2-7, with D hard to call. CDR3 length: 12 amino acids. In germline, CDR1 is SGHAT, CDR2 FQNNGV. Trimming pared 1 base from V and 3 bases from J, leaving 4 bases between. The CDR3 protein is CASSLVLYEQYF. DNA of the CDR3: TGTGCCAGCAGCTTAGTCCTCTACGAGCAGTACTTC.

The rearrangement joins TRBV5-6 to TRBJ1-2; D gene ambiguous. V shed 3 bases and J shed 7 bases, with 7 bases lying between them. Germline values: CDR1 SGHDT, CDR2 YYEEEE. The CDR3 length is 11 residues. The DNA for the CDR3 is TGTGCCAGCAGCTGGGGTGCTGGCTACACCTTC. Translation gives CASSWGAGYTF.

The genes are TRBV18 and TRBJ1-5; 7 bases fit TRBD1. The CDR3 is 14 amino acids. Germline-derived CDR1 and CDR2 are KGHSH and LQKENI. The trim removed 3 bases at V and 2 bases at J, leaving 1 base unmatched. In DNA form, the CDR3 reads TGTGCCAGCTCACCCGGGACAGGCAATCAGCCCCAGCATTTT. This codes for CASSPGTGNQPQHF.

For the CDR3, the DNA is TGTGCCAGCAGCTTAGGTGGGACAGGCCTCGATACGCAGTATTTT. It codes for CASSLGGTGLDTQYF. The V gene is TRBV11-2, the J gene TRBJ2-3; 8 nucleotides match TRBD1. CDR3 length: 15 residues. V was pared by 1 base and J by 6 bases, with 6 bases of the junction left unmatched. Germline V CDR1 and CDR2: SGHAT, FQNNGV.

The rearrangement uses TRBV4-3 and TRBJ1-1; weak D call: TRBD1 (5 bases). Germline CDR1 reads LGHNA; CDR2 reads YSLEER. V lost 2 bases and J lost 3, with 10 bases in between. This CDR3 is built from 14 residues. Here the CDR3 DNA reads TGCGCCAGCAGCCAATATGCAGGGTACACTGAAGCTTTCTTT. Translated, it gives CASSQYAGYTEAFF.

The gene calls are TRBV5-4 and TRBJ1-2, with 9 positions matching TRBD1. The CDR3 is 16 residues long. V trimming: 0 bases; J trimming: 4 bases; junction bases outside the gene matches: 7. The V gene's germline CDR1 is SGHNT and CDR2 YYREEE (reference sequence). DNA of the CDR3: TGTGCCAGCAGCTTGGCCGCGACAGGGGGGCTCTATGGCTACACCTTC. Encoded protein: CASSLAATGGLYGYTF.

CDR3 DNA: TGCAGCGTCTCAAGGGAGTTGGGTGAAGCTTTCTTT. Translation gives CSVSRELGEAFF. This chain joins TRBV29-1 and TRBJ1-1, with D uncertain. The length of the CDR3 is 12 residues. In germline, CDR1 is SQVTM, CDR2 ANQGSEA. Trimming removed 6 bases from V and 7 bases from J, with 15 bases in between.

The rearrangement uses TRBV30 and TRBJ1-2; TRBD1 matches at 7 bases. The length of the CDR3 is 14 residues. Looked up from germline, CDR1 is GTSNPN and CDR2 is SVGIG (reference sequence). Trimming cost V 4 bases and J 3 bases; bases outside gene matches: 8. The DNA for the CDR3 is TGTGCCTGGATAACTACAGGGGTAGACTATGGCTACACCTTC. Its translation: CAWITTGVDYGYTF.

The J gene is TRBJ1-4, the V gene TRBV27; D is possibly TRBD1 (6 bases). Deletions cut 2 bases from V and 3 bases from J, with 10 bases between. CDR1 MNHEY and CDR2 SMNVEV come from the germline V gene (reference sequence). The CDR3 has 15 residues. CDR3: CASSLRDMANEKLFF. DNA of the CDR3: TGTGCCAGCAGTTTAAGGGACATGGCTAATGAAAAACTGTTTTTT.